The 11 T cell receptor beta chains listed next were all sequenced from one sample in a study of T cells in Graves' hyperthyroidism and ophthalmopathy. Amplification targeted TCR beta CDR3 regions from RNA transcripts. A set of HTBI primers served as the primers for a first-round RT-PCR of the TCR CDR3. In TCRdb, the multiplex PCR reads were re-called with MiXCR into one record per CDR3 protein. The sample records under 800,000 distinct CDR3 sequences, around 15% being singletons. Source material: blood. The receptors shown here come from a woman aged 18-29 years with Graves' hyperthyroidism.

This clonotype was counted between two and nine times. V gene TRBV13 combines with J gene TRBJ2-7; D assignment may be TRBD1 or TRBD2 (6 bases each). V dropped 7 bases and J dropped 3 bases, with 22 bases sitting between them. CDR3 length: 16 residues. CDR1 is PRHDT, CDR2 FYEKMQ, per germline (reference sequence). The chain's CDR3 is CASTHPAEGGRYEQYF. Written as DNA, the CDR3 is TGTGCCAGCACCCACCCGGCGGAGGGGGGACGCTACGAGCAGTACTTC.

The sample holds a few counts of this clonotype. The chain is built from TRBV28 and TRBJ2-2; 12 nucleotides align to TRBD2. Germline CDR1 MDHEN, CDR2 SYDVKM. The CDR3 contains 16 residues. V lost 11 bases and J lost 4; bases outside the gene matches: 11. This CDR3 reads CAARGLAGGGTGELFF. Here the CDR3 DNA reads TGTGCCGCCCGGGGGCTAGCGGGAGGGGGCACCGGGGAGCTGTTTTTT.

The chain has TRBV27 and TRBJ1-6; TRBD1 aligns across 9 bases. Germline lookup yields CDR1 MNHEY and CDR2 SMNVEV (reference sequence). Trimming cost V 2 bases and J 12 bases; bases outside gene matches: 14. The CDR3 totals 17 residues. The CDR3 DNA reads as TGTGCCAGCAGTTTAAACTACAGGGGGCTACAGGGAGTACCCCTCCACTTT. As protein: CASSLNYRGLQGVPLHF.

This clonotype was detected a few times. This chain uses TRBV19 with TRBJ2-7; D is ambiguous. This CDR3 region has 13 residues. Trimming cost V 7 bases and J 5 bases, with 15 bases left between them. In germline, CDR1 is LNHDA, CDR2 SQIVND (reference sequence). The DNA for the CDR3 is TGTGCCAGTACGTCGGATCCCACCAACGAGCAGTACTTC. It specifies CASTSDPTNEQYF.

This clonotype was counted many times. The chain uses TRBV11-2 and TRBJ2-7; 13 bases fit TRBD2. Germline V lookup: CDR1 SGHAT, CDR2 FQNNGV. This CDR3 contains 15 residues. J lost 2 bases, V lost 2 bases, and 0 bases had no gene match. The CDR3 DNA sequence: TGTGCCAGCAGCTTAACTAGCGGGAGGGCCTACGAGCAGTACTTC. Protein: CASSLTSGRAYEQYF.

This clonotype was seen repeatedly, ten times or more. This sequence joins TRBV11-1 and TRBJ1-1; D remains ambiguous. The CDR3 extends over 13 amino acids. Germline CDR1 is SGHAT and CDR2 is FQDESV (reference sequence). The V and J ends lost 7 bases and 4 bases respectively, with 13 bases between them. The CDR3 spells CASILIGATEAFF. The CDR3, as DNA: TGTGCCAGCATCCTCATAGGTGCCACTGAAGCTTTCTTT. Combining the CDR3 with reference TRBV11-1 and TRBJ1-1 gives the whole variable domain EAEVAQSPRYKITEKSQAVAFWCDPISGHATLYWYRQILGQGPELLVQFQDESVVDDSQLPKDRFSAERLKGVDSTLKIQPAELGDSAMYLCASILIGATEAFFGQGTRLTVV.

This clonotype was counted ten times or more. The rearrangement links TRBV3-1 to TRBJ2-5; D is perhaps TRBD1 (6 bases). Trimming removed 5 bases at V and 4 bases at J, with 23 bases between. This CDR3 region has 17 residues. The germline V gene encodes CDR1 LGHDT and CDR2 YNNKEL (reference sequence). CDR3 residues: CASSGPGDIGRGETQYF. In DNA form, the CDR3 reads TGTGCCAGCAGCGGGCCCGGGGACATCGGCCGTGGAGAGACCCAGTACTTC.

This clonotype was counted only a few times. This chain uses TRBV9 with TRBJ2-1; 7 bases agree with TRBD2. The V gene's germline CDR1 is SGDLS and CDR2 YYNGEE. The CDR3 loop spans 16 amino acids. Trimming removed 0 bases from V and 0 bases from J; junction bases left unmatched: 3. The CDR3 DNA is TGTGCCAGCAGCGTAGGTGGCGGGGGCTCCTACAATGAGCAGTTCTTC. It specifies CASSVGGGGSYNEQFF.

V gene TRBV19 combines with J gene TRBJ1-2, with no clear D. CDR1 and CDR2 from the germline V gene are LNHDA and SQIVND (reference sequence). The CDR3 runs to 11 residues. Trimming removed 4 bases at V and 8 bases at J, with 8 bases between. CDR3: CASSTLTGYTF. The DNA for the CDR3 is TGTGCCAGTAGTACCCTGACCGGCTACACCTTC.

The sample holds a few counts of this clonotype. This chain joins TRBV28 and TRBJ2-6; D is ambiguous. The CDR3 has 16 amino acids. CDR1 is MDHEN, CDR2 SYDVKM, per germline. V shed 8 bases and J shed 0 bases, with 14 bases lying between them. The CDR3 coding sequence is TGTGCCAGCGCGGAGACCCAGATCTCTGGGGCCAACGTCCTGACTTTC. The encoded protein is CASAETQISGANVLTF.

V usage is TRBV27 and J usage is TRBJ2-7, with 9 bases identical to TRBD1. V gave up 0 bases and J gave up 3 bases; unmatched junction bases: 6. The CDR3 runs 16 residues. CDR1 is MNHEY and CDR2 is SMNVEV in the germline V gene (reference sequence). CDR3 coding DNA: TGTGCCAGCAGTTTATCGGCTGGGACAGGGTACTACGAGCAGTACTTC. Protein product: CASSLSAGTGYYEQYF.